This TCR beta chain was documented in a study of blood T cell repertoires in COVID-19. Across the study: Whether acute or convalescent, the COVID-19 samples came from the United States, Italy and Spain. Sample material is recorded as cDNA or gDNA derived from T cells, B-cell-depleted T cells, or PBMCs.

In the authors' methods: Quantification of nucleated cells was approximated via reference gene primer amplification. Data came from immunoSEQ multiplex PCR; TCRdb stores just in-frame clones and leaves some out. The V and J calls and the clone size are those of that table, but D and trimming were determined from the DNA. The data hold 180,000 or so clones, with roughly 85% observed a single time. This CDR3 contains 15 residues. Trimming stripped 1 base from V and 1 base from J, with 7 bases between. CDR1 is KGHSH, CDR2 LQKENI, per germline. The rearrangement links TRBV18 to TRBJ2-2; D is perhaps TRBD1 (5 bases). The source is a woman over 75 with acute or convalescent COVID-19. What was sequenced was peripheral blood. CDR3 sequence reads: CASSPQGRNTGELFF. In DNA form, the CDR3 reads TGTGCCAGCTCACCACAGGGGCGGAACACCGGGGAGCTGTTTTTT.